The TCR beta chain described here comes from a study of blood T cells in healthy people across ages. For the study at large: When template switching was applied, about one barcoded beta molecule was captured per two T cells. General observations from the study: Diversity was higher, and naive CD4+ cells more numerous, in long-lived donors than in aged donors. Diversity of TCR beta correlated strongly with naive T cell percentage.

For the second PCR, which ran for 7 to 11 cycles, a sample-barcoded 5' primer and a J-beta primer mix were used. The template-switch adaptor, which had 12 random nucleotides, put a tag on each cDNA molecule. One entry per CDR3 protein, called by TCRdb with MiXCR from the 5' RACE reads. The sample comprises hundreds of thousands of distinct CDR3 sequences, 32% of which are singletons, and roughly 14% rests with the top ten. The sample holds many counts of this clonotype. The antigen is unknown. The CDR3 contains 15 residues. Trimming left V 5 bases short and J 1 base short, with 10 bases between. Per germline, CDR1 SGHRS and CDR2 YFSETQ.

Material for sequencing was blood. The receptor comes from a woman aged 80 or over in good health. V gene TRBV5-1 combines with J gene TRBJ2-6; possible D gene TRBD1, 5 bases. CDR3 nucleotide sequence: TGCGCCAGCAGGGAAGGGGCGTCTGGGGCCAACGTCCTGACTTTC. Translating it yields CASREGASGANVLTF. Combining the CDR3 with reference TRBV5-1 and TRBJ2-6 gives the whole variable domain KAGVTQTPRYLIKTRGQQVTLSCSPISGHRSVSWYQQTPGQGLQFLFEYFSETQRNKGNFPGRFSGRQFSNSRSEMNVSTLELGDSALYLCASREGASGANVLTFGAGSRLTVL.